Presented here are 8 T cell receptor beta chains from one specimen sequenced in a study of blood T cell repertoires in COVID-19. The table came from immunoSEQ multiplex PCR; TCRdb's copy has only in-frame clones and leaves some out. This table has around 450,000 clones, 80% to 95% appearing once. Sequenced sample: PBMCs or T cells enriched from blood (not recorded which). The receptors were gathered from a man aged 18 to 30 who had recovered from COVID-19.

The chain couples TRBV7-8 to TRBJ1-2; 8 bases align to TRBD1. V gave up 5 bases and J gave up 4 bases; unmatched junction bases: 21. The CDR3 contains 19 residues. Germline V CDR1 and CDR2: SGHVS, FQNEAQ. CDR3 sequence reads: CASSHYGEDRVKSGYGYTF. CDR3 DNA: TGTGCCAGCAGCCATTACGGGGAGGACAGGGTAAAATCCGGCTATGGCTACACCTTC.

Only a few counts were recorded for this clone. The chain carries TRBV7-9 and TRBJ1-6, with 8 bases that match TRBD1. This CDR3 is built from 16 residues. Trimming took 6 bases from V and 6 from J; bases not matched to a gene: 10. Germline assignment: CDR1 SEHNR and CDR2 FQNEAQ (reference sequence). In DNA form, the CDR3 reads TGTGCCAGCAGTTACGGACAGGGAGGTGGTAATTCACCCCTCCACTTT. It encodes CASSYGQGGGNSPLHF.

The J gene is TRBJ1-4, the V gene TRBV28; unclear D gene. The germline V gene encodes CDR1 MDHEN and CDR2 SYDVKM. Trimming removed 4 bases at V and 8 bases at J, with 11 bases between. This CDR3 is 13 amino acids long. The CDR3 coding sequence is TGTGCCAGCAGTTCTGCGGGGTGGGAAAAACTGTTTTTT. It yields the protein CASSSAGWEKLFF.

This chain joins TRBV2 and TRBJ1-4; D not resolved. This CDR3 has 18 residues. Trimming removed 4 bases from V and 0 bases from J, with 18 bases in between. CDR1 and CDR2 from the germline V gene are SNHLY and FYNNEI. The CDR3: CASSGPLGGHTTNEKLFF. The CDR3 DNA is TGTGCCAGCAGTGGACCTCTTGGAGGGCATACAACTAATGAAAAACTGTTTTTT.

The J gene is TRBJ2-7, the V gene TRBV20-1; D remains unclear. CDR3 length: 10 residues. V was trimmed by 8 bases and J by 3 bases, leaving 8 bases between them. Germline CDR1 DFQATT, CDR2 SNEGSKA (reference sequence). Here the CDR3 DNA reads TGCAGTCCCCAGGACTACGAGCAGTACTTC. Its translation: CSPQDYEQYF.

The V gene is TRBV7-9, the J gene TRBJ2-1, with 7 bases aligning to TRBD2. Germline V lookup: CDR1 SEHNR, CDR2 FQNEAQ (reference sequence). The CDR3 spans 16 residues. Trimming took 2 bases from V and 4 from J; bases not matched to a gene: 8. CDR3 residues: CASSLIGGGVYNEQFF. The DNA of the CDR3 is TGTGCCAGCAGCTTAATCGGGGGAGGGGTATACAATGAGCAGTTCTTC.

This chain connects TRBV5-1 to TRBJ1-4; D call uncertain. The CDR3 has 16 residues. V lost 3 bases and J 1 base, leaving 13 bases between the germline ends. Germline-derived CDR1 and CDR2 are SGHRS and YFSETQ. The chain's CDR3 is CASSSGPQKTNEKLFF. The CDR3 nucleotides are TGCGCCAGCAGCTCCGGTCCACAGAAAACTAATGAAAAACTGTTTTTT. The entire variable domain, with the rest obtained from reference TRBV5-1 and TRBJ1-4, is as follows: KAGVTQTPRYLIKTRGQQVTLSCSPISGHRSVSWYQQTPGQGLQFLFEYFSETQRNKGNFPGRFSGRQFSNSRSEMNVSTLELGDSALYLCASSSGPQKTNEKLFFGSGTQLSVL.

The V call is TRBV3-1 (or the pseudogene TRBV3-2), the J call TRBJ2-6; D perhaps matches TRBD2 (6 bases). Trimming removed 1 base from V and 0 bases from J, with 7 bases in between. CDR1 is LGHDT, CDR2 YNNKEL, per germline (reference sequence). The CDR3 totals 16 residues. The CDR3 DNA sequence: TGTGCCAGCAGCCAAGTTAGCGGCTCTGGGGCCAACGTCCTGACTTTC. Protein sequence: CASSQVSGSGANVLTF.